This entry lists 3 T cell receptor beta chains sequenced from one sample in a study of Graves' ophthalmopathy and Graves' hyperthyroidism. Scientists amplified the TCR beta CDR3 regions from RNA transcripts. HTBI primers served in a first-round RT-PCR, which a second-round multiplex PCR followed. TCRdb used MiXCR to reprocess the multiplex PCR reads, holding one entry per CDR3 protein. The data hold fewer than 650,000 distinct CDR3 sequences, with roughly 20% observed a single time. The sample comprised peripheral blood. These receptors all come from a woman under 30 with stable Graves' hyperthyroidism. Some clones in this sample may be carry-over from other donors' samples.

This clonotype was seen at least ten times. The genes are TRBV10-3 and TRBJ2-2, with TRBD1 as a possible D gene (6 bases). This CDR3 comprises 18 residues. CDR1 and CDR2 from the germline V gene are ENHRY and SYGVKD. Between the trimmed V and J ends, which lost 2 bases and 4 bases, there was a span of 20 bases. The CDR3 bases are TGTGCCATCAGTGAGCCCCAAGGTGGGGCAGGGGTCACCGGGGAGCTGTTTTTT. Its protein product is CAISEPQGGAGVTGELFF.

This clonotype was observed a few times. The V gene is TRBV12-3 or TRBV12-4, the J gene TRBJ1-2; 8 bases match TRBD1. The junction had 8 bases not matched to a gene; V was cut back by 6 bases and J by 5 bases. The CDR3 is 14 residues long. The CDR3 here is CASRIQGAGYGYTF. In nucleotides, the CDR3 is TGTGCCAGCAGAATCCAGGGGGCGGGTTATGGCTACACCTTC.

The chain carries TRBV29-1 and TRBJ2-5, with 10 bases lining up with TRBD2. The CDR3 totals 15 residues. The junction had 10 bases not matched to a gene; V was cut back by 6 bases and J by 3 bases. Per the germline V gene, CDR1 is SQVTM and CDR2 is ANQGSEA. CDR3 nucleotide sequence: TGCAGCGTCGAGGGTCAGCGGGGGGGCGAAGAGACCCAGTACTTC. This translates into CSVEGQRGGEETQYF.